The present TCR beta chain was sequenced within a study of cytomegalovirus exposure and HLA in healthy donors. General study points: Subsequent analysis showed first-cohort TCR clusters tending to co-occur in 95 to 150 validation repertoires. In vitro, three CMV-associated chains proved specific for CMV antigens.

Separate from the approximately 670-subject first cohort was the approximately 110-subject validation cohort, to which the donors belonged. Sequencing was performed with immunoSEQ multiplex PCR; in TCRdb, only in-frame clones are kept and a portion is missing. The sample holds fewer than 70,000 clones, roughly 94% seen once. This CDR3 region has 13 residues. V lost 2 bases, J lost 6 bases, and 11 bases lay in between. Germline-derived CDR1 and CDR2 are GTSNPN and SVGIG (reference sequence). Remarks on this clone: Its target is not known.

The chain links TRBV30 to TRBJ2-1, with a weak D call TRBD1 (6 bases). The sequence was collected from a woman younger than 30 in good health and CMV-seropositive. Sequencing input: PBMCs. The CDR3 loop is CAWSQQGSNEQFF. CDR3 DNA sequence: TGTGCCTGGAGTCAACAGGGAAGCAATGAGCAGTTCTTC.